Sequencing of this T cell receptor beta chain was carried out in a study of blood T cell repertoires in COVID-19. The wider study: Samples representing acute and convalescent COVID-19 were sourced from the United States, Italy and Spain.

This table comes from immunoSEQ multiplex PCR, and its TCRdb copy is limited to in-frame clones, with some not included. Here the sample spans over 50,000 clones, 80% to 85% being singletons. Germline loops: CDR1 LGHDT, CDR2 YNNKEL (reference sequence). Trimming took 3 bases from V and 3 from J, leaving 6 bases between them. The CDR3 length is 13 residues. This clonotype originated in a man in his forties or fifties with acute or convalescent COVID-19. Sequenced sample: peripheral blood. This chain links TRBV3-1 (or the pseudogene TRBV3-2) with TRBJ1-5; D perhaps matches TRBD1 (5 bases). The CDR3 DNA reads TGTGCCAGCAGCCACAGGGACAATCAGCCCCAGCATTTT. Residues: CASSHRDNQPQHF.